Following are 23 T cell receptor beta chains from one sample sequenced in a study of blood T cell repertoires in COVID-19. Assay: immunoSEQ multiplex PCR; the TCRdb copy retains only in-frame clones and omits some. This table has fewer than 400,000 clones, around nine tenths appearing once. Source material: PBMCs or T cells enriched from blood (not recorded which). Receptors originate from a man aged 25-45 years who had recovered from COVID-19.

The chain joins TRBV11-3 to TRBJ1-5, with 10 bases matching TRBD1. Germline-derived CDR1 and CDR2 are SGHNT and YENEEA. CDR3 size: 17 residues. V lost 3 bases and J lost 6; bases outside the gene matches: 11. CDR3 bases: TGTGCCAGCAGCTTGTCAGCGGGGACAGGGGATAGTCAGCCCCAGCATTTT. This encodes CASSLSAGTGDSQPQHF.

The chain is built from TRBV5-1 and TRBJ2-2; TRBD2 aligns across 11 bases. Trimming removed 1 base from V and 9 bases from J; junction bases left unmatched: 5. Germline V gene data show CDR1 as SGHRS and CDR2 as YFSETQ. The CDR3 is made up of 15 amino acids. CDR3 sequence reads: CASSLNSGGARELFF. The CDR3 bases are TGCGCCAGCAGCTTGAATAGCGGGGGGGCCAGGGAGCTGTTTTTT.

This chain joins TRBV12-3 or TRBV12-4 and TRBJ2-3; TRBD2 aligns across 8 bases. Trimming cost V 7 bases and J 7 bases; bases outside gene matches: 7. CDR3 size: 13 residues. CDR3 DNA sequence: TGTGCCAGCACTCCGGGGGGGCTATATACGCAGTATTTT. Encoded protein: CASTPGGLYTQYF.

This chain uses TRBV4-1 with TRBJ2-3, with a possible D match to TRBD2 (6 bases). This CDR3 has 12 amino acids. The germline V and J ends were trimmed by 0 bases and 10 bases, with 8 bases remaining between them. Germline V gives CDR1 MGHRA, CDR2 YSYEKL. CDR3 DNA sequence: TGCGCCAGCAGCCAAGAATGGGAGGCGCAGTATTTT. Translating it yields CASSQEWEAQYF.

This chain links TRBV6-6 with TRBJ1-6; 8 bases fit TRBD1. This CDR3 region has 17 residues. From germline, CDR1 is MNHNY and CDR2 SVGAGI (reference sequence). Trimming cost V 5 bases and J 0 bases; bases outside gene matches: 6. In nucleotides, the CDR3 is TGTGCCAGCAGTCCCGGACAGGGTATCTCCTATAATTCACCCCTCCACTTT. It encodes CASSPGQGISYNSPLHF.

The genes are TRBV5-5 and TRBJ2-1, with TRBD1 matching over 9 bases. Per germline, CDR1 SGHKS and CDR2 YYEKEE (reference sequence). The ends lost 2 bases at V and 5 bases at J; junction bases unmatched: 11. This CDR3 has 17 residues. The CDR3 loop reads CASSFEQQGAIHNEQFF. The CDR3 region has the DNA TGTGCCAGCAGCTTCGAACAACAGGGGGCGATACACAATGAGCAGTTCTTC.

The chain carries TRBV13 and TRBJ1-2; D might be TRBD1 (5 bases). This CDR3 has 13 amino acids. The V gene lost 4 bases and the J gene lost 5 bases, with 11 bases spanning the gap. Per germline, CDR1 PRHDT and CDR2 FYEKMQ (reference sequence). The CDR3: CASSSLGAYGYTF. CDR3 DNA sequence: TGTGCCAGCAGCTCCCTAGGGGCTTATGGCTACACCTTC.

CDR3: CASSIVGASNYGYTF. DNA of the CDR3: TGTGCCAGTAGTATAGTTGGAGCTTCTAACTATGGCTACACCTTC. The rearrangement joins TRBV19 to TRBJ1-2; D unclear. V gave up 1 base and J gave up 0 bases, with 9 bases separating them. CDR3 length: 15 amino acids. CDR1 is LNHDA, CDR2 SQIVND, per germline (reference sequence). The whole variable domain, filled in from reference TRBV19 and TRBJ1-2, reads DGGITQSPKYLFRKEGQNVTLSCEQNLNHDAMYWYRQDPGQGLRLIYYSQIVNDFQKGDIAEGYSVSREKKESFPLTVTSAQKNPTAFYLCASSIVGASNYGYTFGSGTRLTVV.

There are a few counts of this clone. The chain has TRBV19 and TRBJ1-1; 7 nucleotides match TRBD1. There are 12 residues in the CDR3. Germline V gene sequence: CDR1 LNHDA, CDR2 SQIVND (reference sequence). The V segment lost 5 bases and the J segment 8 bases; nucleotides outside the gene matches: 5. The CDR3 here is CASSPDRREAFF. In nucleotides, the CDR3 is TGTGCCAGTAGTCCGGACAGGAGAGAAGCTTTCTTT.

This chain uses TRBV19 with TRBJ1-2, with D hard to call. Trimming cost V 6 bases and J 10 bases, with 18 bases left between them. The CDR3 is 13 residues long. Germline values: CDR1 LNHDA, CDR2 SQIVND (reference sequence). This CDR3 reads CASSSPPRLLYTF. Here the CDR3 DNA reads TGTGCCAGTAGCTCTCCGCCGAGGCTCCTCTACACCTTC.

The chain combines TRBV28 with TRBJ1-6; no clear D. Germline V gene data show CDR1 as MDHEN and CDR2 as SYDVKM. V was clipped by 5 bases and J by 8 bases, with 13 bases between them. The CDR3 extends over 14 amino acids. In DNA form, the CDR3 reads TGTGCCAGCAGTATACACAGTAATGATTCACCCCTCCACTTT. This sequence encodes CASSIHSNDSPLHF.

The genes are TRBV30 and TRBJ1-6; TRBD1 might be the D (6 bases). CDR3 length: 13 residues. Trimming removed 5 bases from V and 9 bases from J, with 14 bases in between. The germline gives CDR1 GTSNPN, CDR2 SVGIG (reference sequence). CDR3 bases: TGTGCCTGGGGATCGACAGGTGGTTCACCCCTCCACTTT. Protein sequence: CAWGSTGGSPLHF.

The chain joins TRBV19 to TRBJ1-5, with a possible D match to TRBD1 (5 bases). The V end lost 5 bases, the J end lost 2 bases, and 13 bases lay between the germline ends. The CDR3 has 15 amino acids. Germline CDR1 and CDR2: LNHDA and SQIVND (reference sequence). CDR3 residues: CASSPGLRGNQPQHF. For the CDR3, the DNA is TGTGCCAGTAGTCCAGGGCTTAGGGGCAATCAGCCCCAGCATTTT.

The rearrangement links TRBV7-2 to TRBJ1-1; possible D gene TRBD1, 5 bases. Germline V gene sequence: CDR1 SGHTA, CDR2 FQGNSA. The CDR3 length is 13 residues. Trimming pared 4 bases from V and 3 bases from J, leaving 9 bases between. CDR3 region: CASSWGGYTEAFF. The CDR3 DNA reads as TGTGCCAGCAGCTGGGGGGGATACACTGAAGCTTTCTTT.

This sequence joins TRBV11-2 and TRBJ1-5; D gene uncertain. The CDR3 runs to 16 residues. Germline V gene data show CDR1 as SGHAT and CDR2 as FQNNGV. The V end lost 4 bases, the J end lost 4 bases, and 17 bases lay between the germline ends. The CDR3 sequence: CASSSILEGENQPQHF. The CDR3 region has the DNA TGTGCCAGCAGCTCCATTCTCGAGGGCGAGAATCAGCCCCAGCATTTT.

The chain is built from TRBV5-5 and TRBJ1-2; a possible D gene is TRBD1 (6 bases). V lost 2 bases to trimming and J lost 6 bases, with 14 bases between them. Germline V CDR1 and CDR2: SGHKS, YYEKEE (reference sequence). This CDR3 is built from 14 residues. The CDR3 reads CASSFRGVEDGYTF. The CDR3 nucleotides are TGTGCCAGCAGCTTCAGGGGTGTGGAGGATGGCTACACCTTC.

The chain joins TRBV5-6 to TRBJ2-7; tentatively, D is TRBD2 (5 bases). V lost 4 bases to trimming and J lost 7 bases, with 12 bases between them. CDR3 length: 12 amino acids. CDR1 is SGHDT and CDR2 is YYEEEE in the germline V gene. This CDR3 reads CASSREIGEQYF. The CDR3 region has the DNA TGTGCCAGCAGCCGGGAAATAGGGGAGCAGTACTTC.

This clone was seen a single time. This chain uses TRBV19 with TRBJ2-7; possible D gene TRBD1, 7 bases. Germline loops: CDR1 LNHDA, CDR2 SQIVND (reference sequence). V dropped 1 base and J dropped 0 bases, with 10 bases sitting between them. The CDR3 sequence is 15 residues long. For the CDR3, the DNA is TGTGCCAGTAGTATAGGCGGGACAGCCTCCTACGAGCAGTACTTC. As protein: CASSIGGTASYEQYF.

V and J are TRBV18 and TRBJ2-2; 8 bases agree with TRBD1. Trimming cost V 6 bases and J 5 bases; bases outside gene matches: 5. Germline-derived CDR1 and CDR2 are KGHSH and LQKENI. This CDR3 comprises 14 residues. In DNA, the CDR3 is TGTGCCAGCTCTGGACAGGGAGATACCGGGGAGCTGTTTTTT. Protein product: CASSGQGDTGELFF.

The genes are TRBV28 and TRBJ2-7; 11 nucleotides agree with TRBD1. This CDR3 is 16 amino acids long. The V and J ends lost 1 base and 2 bases, in that order; junction bases with no gene match: 4. Germline V gives CDR1 MDHEN, CDR2 SYDVKM. The CDR3, as DNA: TGTGCCAGCAGTTTATCCGGGACAGGGGGGACCTACGAGCAGTACTTC. Residues: CASSLSGTGGTYEQYF.

The rearrangement joins TRBV10-2 to TRBJ2-5; 7 bases agree with TRBD1. V gave up 3 bases and J gave up 9 bases; unmatched junction bases: 7. The CDR3 contains 13 residues. CDR1 and CDR2 from the germline V gene are WSHSY and SAAADI. This chain's CDR3 is CASSEGQARAQYF. The CDR3 DNA follows: TGCGCCAGCAGTGAAGGACAGGCGAGGGCCCAGTACTTC.

This sequence joins TRBV5-6 and TRBJ2-7, with 7 bases aligning to TRBD2. This CDR3 spans 14 amino acids. V gave up 4 bases and J gave up 0 bases; unmatched junction bases: 4. The germline gives CDR1 SGHDT, CDR2 YYEEEE. The CDR3 sequence is CASSPSGVSYEQYF. CDR3 sequence (DNA): TGTGCCAGCAGCCCGAGCGGGGTCTCCTACGAGCAGTACTTC.

The chain recombines TRBV10-3 with TRBJ2-1; 7 bases map to TRBD1. V dropped 6 bases and J dropped 7; count of bases not matched to a gene: 6. In germline, CDR1 is ENHRY, CDR2 SYGVKD. This CDR3 has 13 amino acids. The CDR3 DNA reads TGTGCCATCAGAGAGGGGGCGCGAAATGAGCAGTTCTTC. The encoded protein is CAIREGARNEQFF.